This T cell receptor beta chain was sequenced for a study of blood T cells in healthy people across ages. The V and J ends lost 2 bases and 6 bases, in that order; junction bases with no gene match: 14. CDR3 length: 19 amino acids. Germline values: CDR1 SGHKS, CDR2 YYEKEE (reference sequence). Per sample, no less than 6 micrograms of total RNA were extracted. General observations from the study: Diversity was higher, and naive CD4+ cells more numerous, in long-lived donors than in aged donors.

Notes on this clonotype: The antigen remains unidentified.

The authors ran a second PCR of about 7 to 11 cycles using a sample-barcoded 5' primer and a J-beta primer mix. TCRdb re-called the 5' RACE reads through MiXCR, storing one row per CDR3 protein. The sample carries 800,000 to 900,000 distinct CDR3 sequences, 55% to 65% recorded once. Specimen: blood. This chain links TRBV5-5 with TRBJ2-1, with TRBD2 matching 13 bases. This receptor was taken from a man aged 25 to 40 in good health. CDR3 sequence: CASSFKGTSGGAGCNEQFF. The CDR3 DNA follows: TGTGCCAGCAGCTTCAAGGGAACTAGCGGGGGGGCCGGGTGCAATGAGCAGTTCTTC. The whole variable domain, remainder taken from reference TRBV5-5 and TRBJ2-1, is DAGVTQSPTHLIKTRGQQVTLRCSPISGHKSVSWYQQVLGQGPQFIFQYYEKEERGRGNFPDRFSARQFPNYSSELNVNALLLGDSALYLCASSFKGTSGGAGCNEQFFGPGTRLTVL.